The 17 T cell receptor beta chains below all came from one sample that was sequenced in a study of cytomegalovirus exposure and HLA in healthy donors. The PCR had 60 Vbeta and 13 Jbeta primers. Here immunoSEQ multiplex PCR was the method, and the copy in TCRdb shows in-frame clones only, minus some. The sample records 55,000 to 70,000 clones, 83% being singletons. The sequencing sample was made of PBMCs. The receptors stem from a human donor in good health.

Notes on this clone: The same CDR3 is also encoded by other DNA sequences in this sample. The CDR3 reads CASSYSSGNTIYF. In DNA, the CDR3 is TGTGCCAGCAGTTATTCCTCTGGAAACACCATATATTTT. The rearrangement links TRBV19 to TRBJ1-3; D gene unclear. This CDR3 is built from 13 residues. Trimming cost V 9 bases and J 0 bases, with 9 bases left between them. From germline, CDR1 is LNHDA and CDR2 SQIVND (reference sequence).

The chain carries TRBV18 and TRBJ1-4; the match to TRBD1 covers 7 bases. The CDR3 sequence is 14 residues long. V trimming: 5 bases; J trimming: 5 bases; junction bases outside the gene matches: 5. From germline, CDR1 is KGHSH and CDR2 LQKENI. The CDR3 DNA reads TGTGCCAGCTCATACAGGGGCCACAATGAAAAACTGTTTTTT. Translation gives CASSYRGHNEKLFF. The full variable domain, with the rest looked up from reference TRBV18 and TRBJ1-4, is NAGVMQNPRHLVRRRGQEARLRCSPMKGHSHVYWYRQLPEEGLKFMVYLQKENIIDESGMPKERFSAEFPKEGPSILRIQQVVRGDSAAYFCASSYRGHNEKLFFGSGTQLSVL.

The V and J genes are TRBV4-3 and TRBJ1-2; the D is unclear. The CDR3 is 20 amino acids. Germline V CDR1 and CDR2: LGHNA, YSLEER. V was cut by 0 bases and J by 0 bases, with 23 bases left in between. CDR3 residues: CASSQDVSGWGYEANYGYTF. Written as DNA, the CDR3 is TGCGCCAGCAGCCAAGATGTTTCGGGGTGGGGATACGAAGCTAACTATGGCTACACCTTC.

V and J are TRBV5-4 and TRBJ2-5; 11 positions match TRBD2. The DNA end favors TRBJ2-7, so the J call may be wrong. The germline CDR1 and CDR2 sequences are SGHNT and YYREEE (reference sequence). The CDR3 length is 15 residues. The CDR3 sequence is CASSPQLAGDYEQYF. Here the CDR3 DNA reads TGTGCCAGCAGCCCGCAACTAGCGGGGGACTACGAGCAGTACTTC.

This chain uses TRBV27 with TRBJ2-7; TRBD2 agrees at 8 bases. CDR3 length: 15 amino acids. V was pared by 6 bases and J by 4 bases, with 11 bases of the junction left unmatched. CDR1 is MNHEY, CDR2 SMNVEV, per germline (reference sequence). The CDR3 protein is CASSRGGSGVYEQYF. CDR3 coding DNA: TGTGCCAGCAGCCGCGGGGGGAGCGGGGTATACGAGCAGTACTTC.

The chain joins TRBV7-9 to TRBJ1-1, with D possibly TRBD1 on 5 matching bases. This CDR3 contains 13 residues. The germline V gene has CDR1 SEHNR and CDR2 FQNEAQ (reference sequence). V lost 5 bases to trimming and J lost 5 bases, with 12 bases between them. CDR3 nucleotide sequence: TGTGCCAGCAGCCAGGGTGGTGAGACTGAAGCTTTCTTT. This encodes CASSQGGETEAFF.

The V call is TRBV28, the J call TRBJ2-7, with a tentative D call TRBD2 (6 bases). V lost 2 bases and J lost 4, with 27 bases in between. CDR3 length: 19 residues. CDR1 is MDHEN and CDR2 is SYDVKM in the germline V gene. The CDR3 DNA reads TGTGCCAGCAGTTTACTAAGTGGGGGGTTGCGGGGTTTCGGATACGAGCAGTACTTC. Its translation: CASSLLSGGLRGFGYEQYF.

The table lists this clone with a count of one. The germline gene is not matched at one end of the junction; a read error may be the cause. CDR3 amino acids: CVSSGGGETQYF. CDR3 in DNA: TGTGTCAGCAGCGGGGGGGGAGAGACCCAGTACTTC. The chain links TRBV6-6 to TRBJ2-5; 10 bases line up with TRBD2. Germline V gene lookup returns CDR1 MNHNY and CDR2 SVGAGI (reference sequence). The CDR3 totals 12 residues.

The chain uses TRBV28 and TRBJ1-1; TRBD1 is a possible D gene (5 bases). CDR1 MDHEN and CDR2 SYDVKM come from the germline V gene. The CDR3 sequence is 15 residues long. Between the trimmed V and J ends, which lost 5 bases and 1 base, there was a span of 14 bases. The CDR3, as DNA: TGTGCCAGCAGTACCCGGGGGACGGGGAACACTGAAGCTTTCTTT. Its protein product is CASSTRGTGNTEAFF.

The sample holds a few counts of this clone. The chain recombines TRBV5-6 with TRBJ2-7, with D maybe TRBD1 (5 bases). This CDR3 is 15 amino acids long. V lost 4 bases and J lost 0, with 14 bases in between. Germline V CDR1 and CDR2: SGHDT, YYEEEE. CDR3 residues: CASSMLQGYSYEQYF. CDR3 in DNA: TGTGCCAGCAGCATGCTGCAGGGTTACTCCTACGAGCAGTACTTC.

The rearrangement uses TRBV6-5 and TRBJ1-1, with unresolved D. The CDR3 runs 16 residues. Trimming stripped 2 bases from V and 5 bases from J, with 18 bases between. Germline V lookup: CDR1 MNHEY, CDR2 SVGAGI. The CDR3: CASSYLRGRTGTEAFF. CDR3 nucleotides: TGTGCCAGCAGTTACCTGAGAGGCAGAACGGGGACTGAAGCTTTCTTT.

This chain links TRBV6-6 with TRBJ2-7, with 7 bases that match TRBD2. The J segment lost 0 bases and the V segment lost 1 base, leaving 3 bases of the junction unmatched. The CDR3 has 15 residues. Per germline, CDR1 MNHNY and CDR2 SVGAGI (reference sequence). CDR3 DNA: TGTGCCAGCAGTTACTTTGGCGGGAGCTCCTACGAGCAGTACTTC. It translates to CASSYFGGSSYEQYF.

This sequence joins TRBV28 and TRBJ1-2, with D unresolved. Between the trimmed V and J ends, which lost 3 bases and 2 bases, there was a span of 13 bases. This CDR3 has 15 amino acids. Germline V gene data show CDR1 as MDHEN and CDR2 as SYDVKM. The CDR3 DNA is TGTGCCAGCAGTTTCGGTTACAGTCCAAACTATGGCTACACCTTC. Its translation: CASSFGYSPNYGYTF.

The genes are TRBV5-1 and TRBJ2-3, with a possible D match to TRBD2 (5 bases). Looked up from germline, CDR1 is SGHRS and CDR2 is YFSETQ. The CDR3 length is 12 residues. The ends were cut back, 1 base at V and 5 bases at J, with 5 bases in the middle. CDR3 in amino acids: CASSLSGDTQYF. As DNA, the CDR3 is TGCGCCAGCAGCTTGAGCGGAGATACGCAGTATTTT.

The chain joins TRBV19 to TRBJ1-5; the D is unclear. This CDR3 region has 15 residues. Trimming stripped 3 bases from V and 0 bases from J, with 9 bases between. Germline CDR1 reads LNHDA; CDR2 reads SQIVND (reference sequence). Here the CDR3 DNA reads TGTGCCAGTAGTATTTTTACAGATAGCAATCAGCCCCAGCATTTT. Its translation is CASSIFTDSNQPQHF.

CDR3 bases: TGTGCCAGCAGCTCGCCCCGGGGTCTCGGAGAGACCCAGTACTTC. Translated: CASSSPRGLGETQYF. The rearrangement joins TRBV7-9 to TRBJ2-5; weak D call: TRBD2 (5 bases). Looked up from germline, CDR1 is SEHNR and CDR2 is FQNEAQ (reference sequence). The V end lost 4 bases, the J end lost 4 bases, and 16 bases lay between the germline ends. The CDR3 is 15 residues long.

V is TRBV2 and J is TRBJ2-6; D is possibly TRBD1 (6 bases). The V gene lost 7 bases and the J gene lost 2 bases, with 9 bases spanning the gap. This CDR3 region has 14 residues. Looked up from germline, CDR1 is SNHLY and CDR2 is FYNNEI. In nucleotides, the CDR3 is TGTGCCAGCAAATACAGGGCTGGGGCCAACGTCCTGACTTTC. Residues: CASKYRAGANVLTF.